A selection of T cell receptor beta chains follows, all from one sample in a study of blood T cells in healthy people across ages. TCRdb re-analysed the 5' RACE reads in MiXCR, keeping a single row per CDR3 protein. The repertoire has about 800,000 distinct CDR3 sequences, around 25% of them found once; the top ten carry under 4.5%. These data also formed part of another study, on T cells of mothers and their children.

The sequencing input was blood. These receptor sequences come from a boy younger than 18 in good health. CDR3s include the opening cysteine and the closing phenylalanine or tryptophan. A D gene is named only where the DNA matches it firmly. Clone size appears in some rows only: once, few, many, or a class for an expanded clone.

j_call	v_call	d_call	clone_size	cdr3_aa	cdr3_nt
TRBJ1-4	TRBV5-1	-	few	CASSPQGTANEKLFF	TGCGCCAGCAGCCCACAGGGCACGGCTAATGAAAAACTGTTTTTT
TRBJ1-2	TRBV29-1	-	few	CSVQVVDYGYTF	TGCAGCGTACAAGTAGTAGACTATGGCTACACCTTC
TRBJ2-7	TRBV29-1	TRBD1	few	CSAGGTGPPYEQYF	TGCAGCGCCGGGGGGACAGGGCCCCCCTACGAGCAGTACTTC
TRBJ2-7	TRBV5-1	-	few	CASSTELGLTHEQYF	TGCGCCAGCAGTACAGAGCTCGGGCTCACCCACGAGCAGTACTTC
TRBJ1-5	TRBV4-1	-	-	CASSQDLGLGNQPQHF	TGCGCCAGCAGCCAAGACCTGGGACTTGGCAATCAGCCCCAGCATTTT
TRBJ2-7	TRBV15	TRBD1	-	CATSGPGQGAQYF	TGTGCCACCAGCGGTCCGGGACAGGGGGCGCAGTACTTC
TRBJ1-6	TRBV6-2/TRBV6-3	-	-	CASTQKGRTPPAPLHF	TGTGCCAGCACCCAGAAGGGGCGGACTCCACCAGCACCCCTCCACTTT
TRBJ2-1	TRBV4-2	TRBD2	-	CASSLAGTINEQFF	TGTGCCAGCAGCCTAGCGGGGACAATCAATGAGCAGTTCTTC
TRBJ2-1	TRBV4-3	TRBD1	-	CASSQDRQGNNEQFF	TGCGCCAGCAGCCAAGACCGACAGGGGAACAATGAGCAGTTCTTC
TRBJ2-7	TRBV9	TRBD2	-	CASSVEGLGYEQYF	TGTGCCAGCAGCGTAGAGGGACTAGGATACGAGCAGTACTTC
TRBJ2-3	TRBV19	-	few	CASSGDEEDTQYF	TGTGCCAGTAGTGGGGATGAAGAAGATACGCAGTATTTT
TRBJ2-1	TRBV28	TRBD1	-	CASSSRQGPYNEQFF	TGTGCCAGCAGTTCCCGACAGGGACCCTACAATGAGCAGTTCTTC
TRBJ2-1	TRBV4-2	-	few	CASSEVAAEYNEQFF	TGTGCCAGCAGCGAAGTAGCTGCCGAATACAATGAGCAGTTCTTC
TRBJ2-3	TRBV29-1	-	few	CSFKDGADTQYF	TGCAGCTTCAAGGACGGGGCAGATACGCAGTATTTT
TRBJ2-1	TRBV5-5	-	many	CASSLRPYNEQFF	TGTGCCAGCAGCTTGAGGCCATACAATGAGCAGTTCTTC
TRBJ2-5	TRBV28	-	-	CASSLNQGSETQYF	TGTGCCAGCAGTTTAAATCAGGGTAGCGAGACCCAGTACTTC
TRBJ2-5	TRBV5-1	TRBD1	few	CASSLGQGDGETQYF	TGCGCCAGCAGCTTGGGACAGGGTGATGGAGAGACCCAGTACTTC
TRBJ2-7	TRBV20-1	TRBD2	-	CSASGRASYEQYF	TGCAGTGCGAGCGGGAGGGCCAGTTACGAGCAGTACTTC
TRBJ2-7	TRBV11-2	TRBD1	-	CASSLIRGRPPEQYF	TGTGCCAGCAGCTTAATCAGGGGGCGGCCCCCCGAGCAGTACTTC
TRBJ2-1	TRBV7-6	-	few	CASSSSFSSYNEQFF	TGTGCCAGCAGCTCCTCCTTTAGCTCCTACAATGAGCAGTTCTTC
TRBJ2-5	TRBV7-8	-	-	CASSPPGPSWKTQYF	TGTGCCAGCAGCCCCCCGGGGCCATCGTGGAAGACCCAGTACTTC
TRBJ2-3	TRBV6-5	-	-	CASSYTSGSDTQYF	TGTGCCAGCAGTTACACCTCCGGATCAGATACGCAGTATTTT